This TCR beta chain comes out of a study of CD8 T cells in Susac syndrome. CDR1 is SGHTA, CDR2 FQGNSA, per germline. This CDR3 has 13 amino acids. Trimming pared 8 bases from V and 2 bases from J, leaving 10 bases between. The study sequenced TCR beta in blood CD8+ and CD4+ T cells. The authors reverse transcribed roughly 0.5 to 1 ug RNA with random hexamers. Multiplex immunoSEQ PCR targeted 54 Vbeta and 13 Jbeta TCR beta segments. From the immunoSEQ multiplex PCR reads, TCRdb called clonotypes with MiXCR, one entry per CDR3 protein. The data contain roughly 200,000 distinct CDR3 sequences, roughly 94% of them singletons.

Specimen: CD4+ T cells from PBMCs. This rearrangement joins TRBV7-2 to TRBJ1-5, with D hard to call. This TCR was sampled from a human donor in good health. CDR3 protein: CASHGVGNQPQHF. CDR3 bases: TGTGCCAGCCACGGGGTTGGCAATCAGCCCCAGCATTTT.